These 11 T cell receptor beta chains came from one sample sequenced in a study of human T cells and chemical hapten exposure (dated by TCRdb to the early 2020s). What the time point label conveys for this sample: patch test 2, 6 weeks after DPC sensitization. The sample's treatment or condition label is to be understood as: therapeutic diphenylcyclopropenone sensitization with weekly scalp DPC. Library preparation was by RACE. The sequencer was a NextSeq 500. The raw public reads went through TCRdb reprocessing: fastp at Q25, MiXCR clone calling, in-frame beta chains kept. Entries that share a CDR3 protein sequence are merged under the most common genes and DNA. Across this sample there are about 42,000 distinct CDR3 sequences, with 8.9% seen only once. The ten top clones hold 14% to 15% of the sample. The material was whole blood, obtained in connection with sensitization to the hapten diphenylcyclopropenone (DPC). Source of these receptors: a woman aged 40 to 50 with alopecia areata. Some clones in this sample may be carry-over from other donors' samples.

This clonotype has just a few counts. The chain recombines TRBV6-1 with TRBJ2-2; the match to TRBD2 covers 7 bases. This CDR3 has 20 residues. V was clipped by 2 bases and J by 0 bases; unmatched bases: 15. Germline V gives CDR1 MNHNS, CDR2 SASEGT. The CDR3 is CASSEWDQWSGEANTGELFF. The CDR3 DNA reads as TGTGCCAGCAGTGAATGGGACCAGTGGAGCGGGGAGGCGAACACCGGGGAGCTGTTTTTT.

This clonotype was counted at least ten times. The V gene is TRBV10-3, the J gene TRBJ2-3; D not resolved. The CDR3 extends over 11 amino acids. V gave up 9 bases and J gave up 0 bases, with 4 bases separating them. The germline CDR1 and CDR2 sequences are ENHRY and SYGVKD. The CDR3 DNA follows: TGTGCCATAGCCAGCACAGATACGCAGTATTTT. It specifies CAIASTDTQYF.

In its sample, this clonotype was seen many times. The J gene is TRBJ1-1, the V gene TRBV7-8; D not resolved. V was cut by 0 bases and J by 5 bases, with 13 bases left in between. This CDR3 comprises 15 residues. CDR1 and CDR2 (germline): SGHVS, FQNEAQ. The CDR3 DNA is TGTGCCAGCAGCTTAGCGGATTTCCGCTTAACTGAAGCTTTCTTT. Translating gives CASSLADFRLTEAFF.

This clonotype has at least ten counts. V gene TRBV18 combines with J gene TRBJ1-1; weak D call: TRBD1 (6 bases). Germline CDR1 is KGHSH and CDR2 is LQKENI. The CDR3 sequence is 16 residues long. The germline V and J ends were trimmed by 6 bases and 0 bases, with 17 bases remaining between them. In nucleotides, the CDR3 is TGTGCCAGCTCCCCGTCGGGGGGCCGGATGAACACTGAAGCTTTCTTT. It translates to CASSPSGGRMNTEAFF.

This clonotype was observed at least ten times. The J gene is TRBJ2-7, the V gene TRBV7-9, with TRBD2 matching 7 bases. The J segment lost 0 bases and the V segment lost 1 base, leaving 12 bases of the junction unmatched. The CDR3 has 18 residues. The germline CDR1 and CDR2 sequences are SEHNR and FQNEAQ (reference sequence). The CDR3 spells CASSLGARGGTSSYEQYF. Here the CDR3 DNA reads TGTGCCAGCAGCTTAGGCGCACGCGGGGGAACTAGCTCCTACGAGCAGTACTTC.

CDR3 nucleotide sequence: TGTGCCAGCAGGGGGTGGGGATCAGTTGATACGCAGTATTTT. This encodes CASRGWGSVDTQYF. The chain has TRBV28 and TRBJ2-3, with no clear D. The CDR3 spans 14 residues. Trimming took 6 bases from V and 6 from J, leaving 16 bases between them. Germline CDR1 reads MDHEN; CDR2 reads SYDVKM.

This clonotype was counted many times. The rearrangement joins TRBV11-2 to TRBJ2-5; D may be TRBD2 (6 bases). Germline assignment: CDR1 SGHAT and CDR2 FQNNGV. The ends were cut back, 3 bases at V and 2 bases at J, with 13 bases in the middle. The CDR3 has 15 amino acids. This CDR3 reads CASSLTGLPQETQYF. For the CDR3, the DNA is TGTGCCAGCAGCTTGACGGGACTCCCACAAGAGACCCAGTACTTC.

The table lists this clonotype with a few counts. The chain employs TRBV4-1 and TRBJ1-1; D gene unclear. V lost 3 bases, J lost 2 bases, and 7 bases lay in between. Germline V gives CDR1 MGHRA, CDR2 YSYEKL. This CDR3 is built from 13 residues. CDR3 DNA sequence: TGCGCCAGCAGCCAGGGTCGAAACACTGAAGCTTTCTTT. Its protein product is CASSQGRNTEAFF.

The table lists this clonotype with many counts. This chain's CDR3 is CASSQAGEGQSVAKNIQYF. Here the CDR3 DNA reads TGTGCCAGCAGCCAAGCTGGGGAGGGGCAGAGTGTAGCCAAAAACATTCAGTACTTC. This chain connects TRBV4-2 to TRBJ2-4; TRBD2 matches at 7 bases. J was trimmed by 0 bases and V by 1 base; bases with no gene match: 12. In germline, CDR1 is LGHNA, CDR2 YNFKEQ. The CDR3 runs to 19 residues.

This clonotype occurred many times. V gene TRBV6-1 combines with J gene TRBJ1-1, with a weak D call TRBD1 (6 bases). This CDR3 contains 12 residues. V was trimmed by 6 bases and J by 3 bases, leaving 8 bases between them. The germline V gene encodes CDR1 MNHNS and CDR2 SASEGT. The CDR3 nucleotides are TGTGCCAGCAGGGGGGCTTACACTGAAGCTTTCTTT. This codes for CASRGAYTEAFF.

This clonotype was recorded at least ten times. J is TRBJ2-2 and V is TRBV7-8; TRBD1 agrees at 10 bases. The CDR3 covers 15 residues. Germline V gene sequence: CDR1 SGHVS, CDR2 FQNEAQ. After removal of 6 bases from V and 6 bases from J, the junction contained 7 bases not matched to a gene. The CDR3 coding sequence is TGTGCCAGCAGGAGGGGGACAGGGGTGCCCGGGGAGCTGTTTTTT. This sequence encodes CASRRGTGVPGELFF. Drawing the rest from reference TRBV7-8 and TRBJ2-2, the complete variable domain is GAGVSQSPRYKVAKRGQDVALRCDPISGHVSLFWYQQALGQGPEFLTYFQNEAQLDKSGLPSDRFFAERPEGSVSTLKIQRTQQEDSAVYLCASRRGTGVPGELFFGEGSRLTVL.